This T cell receptor (beta chain) was sequenced in a study of blood T cell repertoires in COVID-19. Turning to the study itself: The United States, Italy and Spain provided the acute and convalescent COVID-19 samples. T cells, B-cell-depleted T cells, or PBMCs supplied cDNA or gDNA.

Here immunoSEQ multiplex PCR was the method, and the copy in TCRdb shows in-frame clones only, minus some. The sample has around 150,000 clones; about 80% are singletons. Trimming removed 0 bases at V and 1 base at J, with 7 bases between. CDR3 size: 14 residues. The germline V gene encodes CDR1 SGHNT and CDR2 YYREEE (reference sequence). This TCR was sampled from a woman in her sixties who had recovered from COVID-19. Specimen: PBMCs or T cells enriched from blood (not recorded which). The chain employs TRBV5-4 and TRBJ1-2, with TRBD1 as a possible D gene (5 bases). CDR3 in amino acids: CASSLAGGNYGYTF. The DNA for the CDR3 is TGTGCCAGCAGCTTGGCCGGGGGTAACTATGGCTACACCTTC.